These 5 T cell receptor beta chains were sequenced from one sample in a study of shared clonotypes between healthy human individuals. TCRdb keeps only in-frame clones here, not all; method: immunoSEQ multiplex PCR. The data show about 660,000 clones, around 72% seen once. Sequences were obtained from memory CD4+ T cells sorted from blood. Subset here: CD45RA-negative fraction. These receptors all stem from a woman in her 30s in good health.

V gene TRBV30 combines with J gene TRBJ2-1; D is possibly TRBD2 (5 bases). CDR3 length: 15 residues. Germline V CDR1 and CDR2: GTSNPN, SVGIG (reference sequence). The V end lost 0 bases, the J end lost 6 bases, and 15 bases lay between the germline ends. The CDR3 is CAWSVASSDPNEQFF. CDR3 bases: TGTGCCTGGAGTGTAGCCAGTAGCGACCCCAATGAGCAGTTCTTC.

This clone has only a few counts. The chain carries TRBV7-9 and TRBJ2-7; D remains ambiguous. The CDR3 consists of 12 residues. Germline-derived CDR1 and CDR2 are SEHNR and FQNEAQ (reference sequence). The V end lost 5 bases, the J end lost 6 bases, and 11 bases lay between the germline ends. CDR3 in amino acids: CASSQARLEQYF. For the CDR3, the DNA is TGTGCCAGCAGCCAGGCTCGGCTCGAGCAGTACTTC.

This clone appeared once. The V and J genes are TRBV20-1 and TRBJ2-5; D remains ambiguous. The CDR3 totals 11 residues. V shed 3 bases and J shed 11 bases, with 13 bases lying between them. Germline CDR1 reads DFQATT; CDR2 reads SNEGSKA (reference sequence). This CDR3 reads CSARVSKEQYF. CDR3 bases: TGCAGTGCTAGGGTCTCTAAAGAGCAGTACTTC.

This clone was found a few times. The rearrangement joins TRBV5-1 to TRBJ2-3; tentatively, D is TRBD2 (6 bases). The CDR3 covers 14 residues. Between the trimmed V and J ends, which lost 2 bases and 2 bases, there was a span of 9 bases. CDR1 and CDR2 (germline): SGHRS, YFSETQ. The DNA for the CDR3 is TGCGCCAGCAGCTTTGGGGAGGTCACAGATACGCAGTATTTT. As protein: CASSFGEVTDTQYF.

This chain joins TRBV29-1 and TRBJ1-1; TRBD1 is a possible D gene (5 bases). The CDR3 length is 13 residues. Per the germline V gene, CDR1 is SQVTM and CDR2 is ANQGSEA. V gave up 6 bases and J gave up 7 bases, with 18 bases separating them. The CDR3 loop reads CSVDGTDESEAFF. The CDR3 nucleotides are TGCAGCGTGGATGGGACGGACGAAAGTGAAGCTTTCTTT.